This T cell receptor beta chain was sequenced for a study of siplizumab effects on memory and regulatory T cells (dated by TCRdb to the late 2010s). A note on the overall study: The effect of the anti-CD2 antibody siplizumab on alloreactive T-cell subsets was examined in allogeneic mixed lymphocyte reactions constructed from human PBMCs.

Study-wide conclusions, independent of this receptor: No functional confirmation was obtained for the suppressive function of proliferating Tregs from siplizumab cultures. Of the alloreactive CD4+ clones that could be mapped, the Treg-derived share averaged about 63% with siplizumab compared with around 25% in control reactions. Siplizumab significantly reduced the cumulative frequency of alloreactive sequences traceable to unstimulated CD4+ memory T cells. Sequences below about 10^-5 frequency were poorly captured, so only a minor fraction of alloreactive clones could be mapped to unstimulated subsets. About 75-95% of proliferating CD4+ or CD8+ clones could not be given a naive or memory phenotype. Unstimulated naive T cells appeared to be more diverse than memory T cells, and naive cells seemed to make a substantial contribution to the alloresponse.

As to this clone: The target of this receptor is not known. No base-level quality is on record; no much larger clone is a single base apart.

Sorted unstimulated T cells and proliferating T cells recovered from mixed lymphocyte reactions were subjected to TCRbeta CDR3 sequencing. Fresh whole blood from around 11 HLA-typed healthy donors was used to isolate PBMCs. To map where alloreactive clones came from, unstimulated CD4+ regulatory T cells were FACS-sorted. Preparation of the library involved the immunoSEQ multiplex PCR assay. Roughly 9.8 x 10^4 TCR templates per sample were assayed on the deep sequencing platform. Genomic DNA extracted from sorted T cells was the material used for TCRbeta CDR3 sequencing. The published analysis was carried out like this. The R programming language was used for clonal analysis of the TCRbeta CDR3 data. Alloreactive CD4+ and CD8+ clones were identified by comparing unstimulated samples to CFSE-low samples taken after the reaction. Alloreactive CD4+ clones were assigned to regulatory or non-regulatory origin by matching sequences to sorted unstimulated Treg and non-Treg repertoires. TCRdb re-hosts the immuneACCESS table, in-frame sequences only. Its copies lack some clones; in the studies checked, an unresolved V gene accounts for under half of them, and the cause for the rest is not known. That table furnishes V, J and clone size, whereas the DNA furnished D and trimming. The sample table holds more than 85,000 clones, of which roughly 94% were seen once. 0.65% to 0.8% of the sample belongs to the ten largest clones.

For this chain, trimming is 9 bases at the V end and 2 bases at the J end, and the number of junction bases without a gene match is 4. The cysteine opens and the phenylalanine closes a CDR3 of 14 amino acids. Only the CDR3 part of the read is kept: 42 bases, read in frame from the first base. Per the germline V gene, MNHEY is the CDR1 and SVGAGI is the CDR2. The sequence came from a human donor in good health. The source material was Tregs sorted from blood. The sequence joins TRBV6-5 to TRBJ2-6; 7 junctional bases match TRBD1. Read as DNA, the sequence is TGTGCCAGTTTCCAGGGGGCTGGGGCCAACGTCCTGACTTTC. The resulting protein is CASFQGAGANVLTF.